The next 21 T cell receptor beta chains were all read from a single sample in a study of shared clonotypes between healthy human individuals. Sequenced by immunoSEQ multiplex PCR; TCRdb stores in-frame clones only, minus some. The table includes a few million clones, around 92% detected once. The sample taken for sequencing was naive CD4+ T cells from PBMCs. The subset: CD45RA+ positively selected. All receptors derive from a man between 18 and 35 years old in good health. Some clones in this sample may be carry-over from other donors' samples.

The chain is built from TRBV5-4 and TRBJ2-1; 9 bases fit TRBD2. V dropped 1 base and J dropped 8; count of bases not matched to a gene: 10. CDR1 SGHNT and CDR2 YYREEE come from the germline V gene (reference sequence). The CDR3 has 16 residues. CDR3 DNA: TGTGCCAGCAGCTTGCTTGGGCGGGAGGGCTTCGATGAGCAGTTCTTC. Protein product: CASSLLGREGFDEQFF.

The chain joins TRBV7-3 to TRBJ2-3; possible D gene TRBD1, 6 bases. Deletions cut 2 bases from V and 1 base from J, with 13 bases between. Germline loops: CDR1 SGHTA, CDR2 FQGTGA. The CDR3 is 16 amino acids. As DNA, the CDR3 is TGTGCCAGCAGCTTACCCGCAGGGGCGGGCACAGATACGCAGTATTTT. It codes for CASSLPAGAGTDTQYF.

The chain couples TRBV6-4 to TRBJ2-1; TRBD2 might be the D (6 bases). Germline V CDR1 and CDR2: MRHNA, SNTAGT. Trimming cost V 4 bases and J 1 base, with 14 bases left between them. The CDR3 has 16 amino acids. The CDR3, as DNA: TGTGCCAGCAGTGGTGTAGCAGGGAGGTCCTACAATGAGCAGTTCTTC. It yields the protein CASSGVAGRSYNEQFF.

The V and J genes are TRBV5-1 and TRBJ2-3; TRBD2 aligns across 7 bases. Looked up from germline, CDR1 is SGHRS and CDR2 is YFSETQ. This CDR3 region has 15 residues. After removal of 2 bases from V and 0 bases from J, the junction contained 3 bases not matched to a gene. The CDR3 protein is CASSFAGESTDTQYF. CDR3 DNA sequence: TGCGCCAGCAGCTTTGCGGGAGAGAGCACAGATACGCAGTATTTT.

The chain recombines TRBV7-8 with TRBJ2-1; 12 nucleotides line up with TRBD2. Unmatched junction bases numbered 15, after V lost 5 bases and J lost 4 bases. The CDR3 has 19 residues. Germline loops: CDR1 SGHVS, CDR2 FQNEAQ. CDR3 nucleotide sequence: TGTGCCAGCAGCACCCGGACTAGCGGGGCGTTGAGACCGTACAATGAGCAGTTCTTC. Translation gives CASSTRTSGALRPYNEQFF. Combining the CDR3 with reference TRBV7-8 and TRBJ2-1 gives the whole variable domain GAGVSQSPRYKVAKRGQDVALRCDPISGHVSLFWYQQALGQGPEFLTYFQNEAQLDKSGLPSDRFFAERPEGSVSTLKIQRTQQEDSAVYLCASSTRTSGALRPYNEQFFGPGTRLTVL.

The J gene is TRBJ1-2, the V gene TRBV5-1; perhaps TRBD1 as D (5 bases). V was pared by 3 bases and J by 7 bases, with 22 bases between. Germline V lookup: CDR1 SGHRS, CDR2 YFSETQ. CDR3 length: 16 amino acids. CDR3 nucleotide sequence: TGCGCCAGCAGCTCCCCCAACGAATACCTGAGGGGTGGCTACACCTTC. Protein: CASSSPNEYLRGGYTF.

V is TRBV6-1 and J is TRBJ2-7, with 7 bases that match TRBD2. Germline trimming cut 2 bases from V and 5 bases from J; bases unmatched to any gene: 6. CDR1 and CDR2 from the germline V gene are MNHNS and SASEGT. CDR3 length: 14 amino acids. The DNA of the CDR3 is TGTGCCAGCAGTGAACGACTAGCTTCCGACGAGCAGTACTTC. This translates into CASSERLASDEQYF.

The chain uses TRBV27 and TRBJ1-1; D might be TRBD1 (5 bases). The CDR3 has 14 amino acids. Germline V gene data show CDR1 as MNHEY and CDR2 as SMNVEV (reference sequence). With 6 bases removed from V and 1 base from J, the gap between germline ends came to 12 bases. CDR3 nucleotides: TGTGCCAGCAGGATACAGGTGGCGAACACTGAAGCTTTCTTT. Protein product: CASRIQVANTEAFF.

There are a few counts of this clone. This chain joins TRBV18 and TRBJ1-1; the D is unclear. The ends were cut back, 3 bases at V and 4 bases at J, with 15 bases in the middle. The length of the CDR3 is 15 residues. The germline gives CDR1 KGHSH, CDR2 LQKENI. This CDR3 reads CASSPPGTRGTEAFF. The CDR3 region has the DNA TGTGCCAGCTCACCTCCGGGCACCCGAGGCACTGAAGCTTTCTTT.

This clone showed up just once. Written as DNA, the CDR3 is TGTGCCAGCAGTGCCACAGGGGGTCTAAGGCAGTTCTTC. Translated, it gives CASSATGGLRQFF. This rearrangement joins TRBV6-1 to TRBJ2-1; 8 bases fit TRBD1. V shed 4 bases, J shed 12 bases, and the junction held 8 bases outside the gene matches. CDR3 length: 13 amino acids. Looked up from germline, CDR1 is MNHNS and CDR2 is SASEGT.

The V call is TRBV28, the J call TRBJ1-5; TRBD1 aligns across 7 bases. The CDR3 spans 12 residues. V was clipped by 8 bases and J by 6 bases; unmatched bases: 4. The germline V gene encodes CDR1 MDHEN and CDR2 SYDVKM. The CDR3 DNA is TGTGCCAGCCCGACAGGGACTCAGCCCCAGCATTTT. Translated, it gives CASPTGTQPQHF.

This clone came up once. The chain employs TRBV2 and TRBJ2-5; 11 bases align to TRBD1. CDR1 SNHLY and CDR2 FYNNEI come from the germline V gene. Trimming cost V 6 bases and J 4 bases; bases outside gene matches: 1. The CDR3 extends over 13 amino acids. The CDR3 nucleotides read TGTGCCAGCAGAGGGACAGGGGGAGAGACCCAGTACTTC. Residues: CASRGTGGETQYF.

The chain is built from TRBV28 and TRBJ2-7, with 7 bases that match TRBD1. Per the germline V gene, CDR1 is MDHEN and CDR2 is SYDVKM. There are 15 residues in the CDR3. J was trimmed by 2 bases and V by 4 bases; bases with no gene match: 8. Here the CDR3 reads CASSSTGDGAYEQYF. Written as DNA, the CDR3 is TGTGCCAGCAGTTCCACAGGGGACGGAGCCTACGAGCAGTACTTC.

This sequence joins TRBV10-1 and TRBJ1-2; the match to TRBD1 covers 7 bases. The CDR3 has 14 amino acids. Trimming cost V 2 bases and J 5 bases; bases outside gene matches: 5. Germline CDR1 is WNHNN and CDR2 is SYGVQD (reference sequence). The CDR3 protein is CASSEGGQIYGYTF. The DNA of the CDR3 is TGCGCCAGCAGTGAGGGGGGACAGATATATGGCTACACCTTC.

DNA of the CDR3: TGTGCCAGCAGTTTATTCGCAGTCGGTAACGGCTACACCTTC. Protein: CASSLFAVGNGYTF. This chain joins TRBV28 and TRBJ1-2; no reliable D call. The V and J ends lost 1 base and 8 bases respectively, with 14 bases between them. CDR1 is MDHEN and CDR2 is SYDVKM in the germline V gene. The CDR3 sequence is 14 residues long.

J is TRBJ2-1 and V is TRBV11-3; 9 bases are shared with TRBD1. The CDR3 has 17 amino acids. Germline assignment: CDR1 SGHNT and CDR2 YENEEA. Trimming at V came to 3 bases and at J to 3 bases, leaving 9 bases not matched to a gene. CDR3 protein: CASSLRGPGQGYNEQFF. In nucleotides, the CDR3 is TGTGCCAGCAGCTTGAGAGGTCCGGGACAGGGCTACAATGAGCAGTTCTTC.

The J gene is TRBJ1-5, the V gene TRBV5-1, with a tentative D call TRBD1 (5 bases). The germline gives CDR1 SGHRS, CDR2 YFSETQ. Between the trimmed V and J ends, which lost 4 bases and 3 bases, there was a span of 14 bases. The CDR3 loop spans 15 amino acids. CDR3 loop: CASSPWAGVNQPQHF. Here the CDR3 DNA reads TGCGCCAGCAGCCCCTGGGCGGGGGTCAATCAGCCCCAGCATTTT.

The chain couples TRBV28 to TRBJ1-1; maybe TRBD1 (6 bases). Germline assignment: CDR1 MDHEN and CDR2 SYDVKM. The CDR3 extends over 15 amino acids. The ends were cut back, 8 bases at V and 0 bases at J, with 16 bases in the middle. The CDR3 coding sequence is TGTGCCAGCGGGACGGTGGACAGCCTGAACACTGAAGCTTTCTTT. Encoded protein: CASGTVDSLNTEAFF. The variable domain in full, completed from reference TRBV28 and TRBJ1-1, reads DVKVTQSSRYLVKRTGEKVFLECVQDMDHENMFWYRQDPGLGLRLIYFSYDVKMKEKGDIPEGYSVSREKKERFSLILESASTNQTSMYLCASGTVDSLNTEAFFGQGTRLTVV.

This chain uses TRBV18 with TRBJ1-5; a possible D gene is TRBD1 (6 bases). The CDR3 runs to 16 residues. Trimming stripped 4 bases from V and 6 bases from J, with 19 bases between. Germline CDR1 and CDR2: KGHSH and LQKENI. The CDR3 sequence: CASSLSQSGGGQPQHF. CDR3 DNA sequence: TGTGCCAGCTCACTCAGTCAGTCGGGGGGCGGTCAGCCCCAGCATTTT.

This chain uses TRBV6-5 with TRBJ1-5; D uncertain. CDR3 length: 15 amino acids. Trimming cost V 2 bases and J 0 bases, with 8 bases left between them. CDR1 is MNHEY and CDR2 is SVGAGI in the germline V gene. CDR3 nucleotides: TGTGCCAGCAGTTACCGGTGGGATAGCAATCAGCCCCAGCATTTT. The encoded protein is CASSYRWDSNQPQHF.

The rearrangement uses TRBV29-1 and TRBJ1-1, with D unresolved. Trimming cost V 4 bases and J 4 bases, with 13 bases left between them. The CDR3 totals 13 residues. Germline V gives CDR1 SQVTM, CDR2 ANQGSEA. The CDR3: CSVGGRFPTEAFF. The CDR3 region has the DNA TGCAGCGTTGGCGGCAGGTTTCCCACTGAAGCTTTCTTT.